The following is a TCR beta chain sequence with its context. This sample is drawn from a study of blood T cell repertoires in COVID-19. Assay used: immunoSEQ multiplex PCR; TCRdb lists only in-frame clones, some missing. The sample has 65,000 to 90,000 clones; around 80% are singletons. The source of this sequence is a man older than 75 with active or convalescent COVID-19. Sequencing was performed on peripheral blood.

The CDR3 DNA follows: TGTGCCAGCAGTGCCAGGCCTCAGCCCCAGCATTTT. This encodes CASSARPQPQHF. This chain links TRBV2 with TRBJ1-5, with D unresolved. The CDR3 extends over 12 amino acids. The V gene lost 4 bases and the J gene lost 6 bases, with 7 bases spanning the gap. CDR1 SNHLY and CDR2 FYNNEI come from the germline V gene. Complete variable domain (other parts from reference TRBV2 and TRBJ1-5): EPEVTQTPSHQVTQMGQEVILRCVPISNHLYFYWYRQILGQKVEFLVSFYNNEISEKSEIFDDQFSVERPDGSNFTLKIRSTKLEDSAMYFCASSARPQPQHFGDGTRLSIL.